The clone carrying this T cell receptor (beta chain) occurred a few times. What it binds is unknown. V gave up 5 bases and J gave up 0 bases, with 20 bases separating them. CDR3 length: 18 residues. Germline V gene data show CDR1 as MRHNA and CDR2 as SNTAGT. This specimen comes from a study of human T cells and chemical hapten exposure. Study observations and caveats: There was no change with DPC sensitization in TCRs above 1 in 1000 frequency.

Unfractionated whole blood yielded the extracted total RNA. TCRdb re-derived calls from the 5' RACE reads in MiXCR, one entry per CDR3 protein. Among roughly 81,000 distinct CDR3 sequences listed, about 7.7% were seen once. This TCR came from a male donor in good health. This rearrangement joins TRBV6-4 to TRBJ1-5, with D perhaps TRBD1 (6 bases). For the CDR3, the DNA is TGTGCCAGCAGTCGTAACCGGGCCCACAGGGATAGCAATCAGCCCCAGCATTTT. This encodes CASSRNRAHRDSNQPQHF.